The next 29 T cell receptor beta chains were all read from a single sample in a study of cytomegalovirus exposure and HLA in healthy donors. Amplification used 60 Vbeta primers and 13 Jbeta primers. Clones were read by immunoSEQ multiplex PCR, and TCRdb kept only the in-frame ones, dropping some. This sample has around 190,000 clones, with around 82% found just once. Specimen: PBMCs. These receptors were obtained from a man aged 40-55 years in good health and CMV-seronegative.

The chain recombines TRBV6-5 with TRBJ2-3; 12 positions match TRBD2. After removal of 6 bases from V and 5 bases from J, the junction contained 6 bases not matched to a gene. CDR1 MNHEY and CDR2 SVGAGI come from the germline V gene. This CDR3 has 15 residues. CDR3 in DNA: TGTGCCAGCAGGCTAGCGGGGGGGGAGGGAGATACGCAGTATTTT. Translating gives CASRLAGGEGDTQYF.

This rearrangement joins TRBV15 to TRBJ2-7; the match to TRBD2 covers 8 bases. CDR1 and CDR2 from the germline V gene are LNHNV and YYDKDF (reference sequence). The CDR3 extends over 16 amino acids. V was pared by 2 bases and J by 2 bases, with 8 bases of the junction left unmatched. CDR3 sequence reads: CATSRPTSGQTYEQYF. CDR3 nucleotides: TGTGCCACCAGCAGACCTACTAGCGGCCAAACCTACGAGCAGTACTTC.

CDR3 nucleotide sequence: TGCGCCAGCAGCCCTGGACAGGGCAACAACGAGCAGTACTTC. Amino acid sequence: CASSPGQGNNEQYF. This rearrangement joins TRBV5-1 to TRBJ2-7, with 8 bases matching TRBD1. J lost 5 bases, V lost 4 bases, and 8 bases had no gene match. The V gene's germline CDR1 is SGHRS and CDR2 YFSETQ. The CDR3 is made up of 14 amino acids. Combining the CDR3 with reference TRBV5-1 and TRBJ2-7 gives the whole variable domain KAGVTQTPRYLIKTRGQQVTLSCSPISGHRSVSWYQQTPGQGLQFLFEYFSETQRNKGNFPGRFSGRQFSNSRSEMNVSTLELGDSALYLCASSPGQGNNEQYFGPGTRLTVT.

The gene calls are TRBV9 and TRBJ1-4; no firm D call. Germline lookup yields CDR1 SGDLS and CDR2 YYNGEE. The V end lost 0 bases, the J end lost 8 bases, and 17 bases lay between the germline ends. This CDR3 spans 16 amino acids. The DNA of the CDR3 is TGTGCCAGCAGCGTAGATTTAGCGGGTGACCGCGAAAAACTGTTTTTT. It specifies CASSVDLAGDREKLFF.

The CDR3 spells CASSLGQGARSYNEQFF. CDR3 DNA sequence: TGTGCCAGCAGCTTAGGCCAGGGGGCAAGGTCCTACAATGAGCAGTTCTTC. This rearrangement joins TRBV7-2 to TRBJ2-1, with 8 positions matching TRBD1. The CDR3 length is 17 residues. The germline V gene has CDR1 SGHTA and CDR2 FQGNSA. Trimming cost V 1 base and J 1 base; bases outside gene matches: 6.

A remark on this clone: This sample also contains other DNA sequences that code for the same CDR3. The rearrangement links TRBV2 to TRBJ1-2, with D unclear. CDR3 length: 12 residues. The germline V gene has CDR1 SNHLY and CDR2 FYNNEI. V was shortened by 6 bases and J by 8 bases, with 13 bases between the two germline ends. DNA for the CDR3: TGTGCCAGCAGCATGGGAGTCGACGGCTACACCTTC. This codes for CASSMGVDGYTF. The full variable domain, in which reference TRBV2 and TRBJ1-2 provide the parts outside the CDR3, is EPEVTQTPSHQVTQMGQEVILRCVPISNHLYFYWYRQILGQKVEFLVSFYNNEISEKSEIFDDQFSVERPDGSNFTLKIRSTKLEDSAMYFCASSMGVDGYTFGSGTRLTVV.

The V gene is TRBV10-1, the J gene TRBJ2-7, with 13 bases that match TRBD2. Germline CDR1 WNHNN, CDR2 SYGVQD (reference sequence). The V segment lost 4 bases and the J segment 5 bases; nucleotides outside the gene matches: 5. This CDR3 comprises 15 residues. The CDR3 bases are TGCGCCAGCAGTGGGGTACTAGCGGGGGGGCACGAGCAGTACTTC. Translated: CASSGVLAGGHEQYF.

The chain carries TRBV7-2 and TRBJ2-7, with 13 bases fitting TRBD2. This CDR3 region has 16 residues. V shed 5 bases, J shed 3 bases, and the junction held 7 bases outside the gene matches. Germline-derived CDR1 and CDR2 are SGHTA and FQGNSA. The CDR3 coding sequence is TGTGCCAGCAGCCCTCCGGGACTAGCGGGACTCTACGAGCAGTACTTC. Translated, it gives CASSPPGLAGLYEQYF.

V usage is TRBV5-1 and J usage is TRBJ2-1, with 11 bases that match TRBD2. This CDR3 region has 15 residues. CDR1 and CDR2 (germline): SGHRS, YFSETQ. J gave up 8 bases and V 0 bases, and 4 bases lay outside the gene matches. The chain's CDR3 is CASSLVSGRADEQFF. CDR3 nucleotide sequence: TGCGCCAGCAGCTTGGTTAGCGGGAGGGCCGATGAGCAGTTCTTC.

J is TRBJ2-5 and V is TRBV7-2; 9 bases are a match to TRBD2. This CDR3 region has 14 residues. V dropped 5 bases and J dropped 1; count of bases not matched to a gene: 2. CDR1 is SGHTA, CDR2 FQGNSA, per germline. This CDR3 is CASSPGLAQETQYF. CDR3 DNA sequence: TGTGCCAGCAGCCCGGGACTAGCCCAAGAGACCCAGTACTTC.

This chain joins TRBV5-8 and TRBJ2-2; D unresolved. CDR3 length: 16 residues. Germline V gives CDR1 SGHTS, CDR2 YDEGEE. Trimming shortened V by 6 bases and J by 1 base, and 16 bases separated the two germline ends. CDR3 region: CASTPTGRWNTGELFF. DNA of the CDR3: TGTGCCAGCACCCCAACCGGTAGATGGAACACCGGGGAGCTGTTTTTT.

The V call is TRBV5-1, the J call TRBJ2-7, with 9 nucleotides matching TRBD2. The trim removed 4 bases at V and 8 bases at J, leaving 10 bases unmatched. CDR3 size: 14 residues. CDR1 is SGHRS, CDR2 YFSETQ, per germline. This chain's CDR3 is CASSVSGGPEKQYF. In DNA, the CDR3 is TGCGCCAGCAGCGTCAGCGGGGGGCCTGAGAAGCAGTACTTC.

The V gene is TRBV4-1, the J gene TRBJ1-2, with 8 bases that match TRBD1. V trimming: 1 base; J trimming: 4 bases; junction bases outside the gene matches: 5. The CDR3 has 15 residues. Germline assignment: CDR1 MGHRA and CDR2 YSYEKL. The CDR3 sequence: CASSQGRQGSYGYTF. The CDR3 DNA reads as TGCGCCAGCAGCCAAGGGAGACAGGGGAGCTATGGCTACACCTTC.

The rearrangement links TRBV18 to TRBJ2-5; D not resolved. Germline assignment: CDR1 KGHSH and CDR2 LQKENI. V was trimmed by 4 bases and J by 1 base, leaving 7 bases between them. This CDR3 contains 13 residues. The DNA of the CDR3 is TGTGCCAGCTCACGGGCTTTCCAAGAGACCCAGTACTTC. It codes for CASSRAFQETQYF.

J is TRBJ1-1 and V is TRBV7-9; 9 bases agree with TRBD1. The CDR3 length is 14 residues. Germline assignment: CDR1 SEHNR and CDR2 FQNEAQ (reference sequence). The V gene end was trimmed by 5 bases and the J gene end by 3 bases; junction bases not matched to a gene: 4. Written as DNA, the CDR3 is TGTGCCAGCAGCCGGGACAGGGATCACACTGAAGCTTTCTTT. It translates to CASSRDRDHTEAFF.

The V and J genes are TRBV7-2 and TRBJ2-7, with a weak D call TRBD1 (5 bases). The CDR3 loop spans 14 amino acids. Germline V gene data show CDR1 as SGHTA and CDR2 as FQGNSA. V lost 7 bases and J lost 1, with 14 bases in between. The chain's CDR3 is CASTRTSDSYEQYF. DNA of the CDR3: TGTGCCAGCACCAGGACATCGGATTCCTACGAGCAGTACTTC.

The chain combines TRBV28 with TRBJ1-1, with 8 bases matching TRBD1. This CDR3 contains 15 residues. V was pared by 5 bases and J by 2 bases, with 7 bases of the junction left unmatched. Germline CDR1 and CDR2: MDHEN and SYDVKM. The CDR3 loop reads CASSMPGQGNTEAFF. CDR3 nucleotide sequence: TGTGCCAGCAGTATGCCCGGACAGGGTAACACTGAAGCTTTCTTT.

This chain uses TRBV7-9 with TRBJ2-7, with 7 positions matching TRBD1. V was pared by 5 bases and J by 2 bases, with 9 bases of the junction left unmatched. CDR3 length: 15 residues. Looked up from germline, CDR1 is SEHNR and CDR2 is FQNEAQ (reference sequence). For the CDR3, the DNA is TGTGCCAGCAGCGGGTCGACAGGGTATACCTACGAGCAGTACTTC. It translates to CASSGSTGYTYEQYF.

Only one count was recorded for this clone. The chain uses TRBV6-1 and TRBJ2-7; TRBD1 might be the D (6 bases). The ends were cut back, 8 bases at V and 2 bases at J, with 16 bases in the middle. This CDR3 is 14 amino acids long. Germline V CDR1 and CDR2: MNHNS, SASEGT. CDR3 nucleotides: TGTGCCAGCTTGTATAACAGGGCAACCTACGAGCAGTACTTC. Amino acid sequence: CASLYNRATYEQYF.

The chain employs TRBV29-1 and TRBJ1-1; 7 bases align to TRBD1. Germline-derived CDR1 and CDR2 are SQVTM and ANQGSEA. The CDR3 consists of 15 residues. J gave up 3 bases and V 1 base, and 8 bases lay outside the gene matches. CDR3 coding DNA: TGCAGCGTTGAAGGGCAGGGGGGTTGGGACACTGAAGCTTTCTTT. Protein: CSVEGQGGWDTEAFF.

This clone was found a few times. CDR3 DNA sequence: TGTGCCAGTAGTATTAAGGGGGTCGGTCAAGAGACCCAGTACTTC. It specifies CASSIKGVGQETQYF. The chain uses TRBV19 and TRBJ2-5; possibly TRBD1 for D (6 bases). This CDR3 is built from 15 residues. CDR1 is LNHDA, CDR2 SQIVND, per germline (reference sequence). The germline V and J ends were trimmed by 3 bases and 2 bases, with 13 bases remaining between them. Using reference TRBV19 and TRBJ2-5 for the parts outside the CDR3, the full variable domain is DGGITQSPKYLFRKEGQNVTLSCEQNLNHDAMYWYRQDPGQGLRLIYYSQIVNDFQKGDIAEGYSVSREKKESFPLTVTSAQKNPTAFYLCASSIKGVGQETQYFGPGTRLLVL.

This clone was seen a few times. CDR3 in DNA: TGTGCCAGCAGTTTACCGGGGAGGGGAGGCTACACCTTC. This codes for CASSLPGRGGYTF. The chain links TRBV27 to TRBJ1-2; perhaps TRBD1 as D (5 bases). The length of the CDR3 is 13 residues. Trimming stripped 2 bases from V and 8 bases from J, with 12 bases between. Germline V lookup: CDR1 MNHEY, CDR2 SMNVEV (reference sequence).

This clone was detected once. The V call is TRBV27, the J call TRBJ1-2, with 11 bases fitting TRBD1. Unmatched junction bases numbered 14, after V lost 6 bases and J lost 8 bases. The CDR3 consists of 16 residues. Per germline, CDR1 MNHEY and CDR2 SMNVEV (reference sequence). The CDR3 DNA reads as TGTGCCAGCAGCCGTTGGTTGGGACAGGGGGAGCAAGGCTACACCTTC. Its protein product is CASSRWLGQGEQGYTF.

The rearrangement uses TRBV30 and TRBJ2-2; 8 bases match TRBD2. The CDR3 spans 13 residues. Germline CDR1 and CDR2: GTSNPN and SVGIG (reference sequence). CDR3 nucleotide sequence: TGTTCCGGAGAGGCTAGCGGGTCCGGGGAGCTGTTTTTT. Protein sequence: CSGEASGSGELFF. The full variable domain, with the rest looked up from reference TRBV30 and TRBJ2-2, is SQTIHQWPATLVQPVGSPLSLECTVEGTSNPNLYWYRQAAGRGLQLLFYSVGIGQISSEVPQNLSASRPQDRQFILSSKKLLLSDSGFYLCSGEASGSGELFFGEGSRLTVL.

This chain uses TRBV29-1 with TRBJ1-1, with TRBD1 as a possible D gene (5 bases). V shed 0 bases and J shed 5 bases, with 16 bases lying between them. This CDR3 is built from 15 residues. Germline-derived CDR1 and CDR2 are SQVTM and ANQGSEA. The CDR3 DNA sequence: TGCAGCGTTGAAGAAAAGGGAGGACGGGGGACTGAAGCTTTCTTT. Protein sequence: CSVEEKGGRGTEAFF. The variable domain in full, completed from reference TRBV29-1 and TRBJ1-1, reads SAVISQKPSRDICQRGTSLTIQCQVDSQVTMMFWYRQQPGQSLTLIATANQGSEATYESGFVIDKFPISRPNLTFSTLTVSNMSPEDSSIYLCSVEEKGGRGTEAFFGQGTRLTVV.

The rearrangement links TRBV5-1 to TRBJ2-7; D remains unclear. Between the trimmed V and J ends, which lost 4 bases and 6 bases, there was a span of 14 bases. Germline-derived CDR1 and CDR2 are SGHRS and YFSETQ. The CDR3 is made up of 13 amino acids. CDR3 protein: CASSTGGYTEQYF. For the CDR3, the DNA is TGCGCCAGCAGCACGGGTGGTTATACCGAGCAGTACTTC.

CDR3 sequence (DNA): TGCGCCAGCAGCCCCACCACAGCCGTCACTGAAGCTTTCTTT. This gives the protein CASSPTTAVTEAFF. The chain links TRBV5-1 to TRBJ1-1, with D unresolved. The CDR3 has 14 amino acids. Germline assignment: CDR1 SGHRS and CDR2 YFSETQ. The V gene lost 4 bases and the J gene lost 4 bases, with 14 bases spanning the gap.

The sample holds a few counts of this clone. The chain couples TRBV29-1 to TRBJ2-5; TRBD2 agrees at 14 bases. V was pared by 6 bases and J by 4 bases, with 16 bases of the junction left unmatched. The CDR3 covers 18 residues. CDR1 and CDR2 (germline): SQVTM, ANQGSEA. In nucleotides, the CDR3 is TGCAGCGTGGAACCGACGGGACTAGCGGGGGCTTTTCGAGAGACCCAGTACTTC. Amino acid sequence: CSVEPTGLAGAFRETQYF.

CDR3 sequence reads: CASSLVGGLETQYF. Here the CDR3 DNA reads TGTGCCAGCAGCTTAGTCGGGGGGCTAGAGACCCAGTACTTC. The chain uses TRBV7-9 and TRBJ2-5; weak D call: TRBD2 (7 bases). The CDR3 totals 14 residues. Germline-derived CDR1 and CDR2 are SEHNR and FQNEAQ (reference sequence). The V and J ends lost 1 base and 4 bases respectively, with 10 bases between them.